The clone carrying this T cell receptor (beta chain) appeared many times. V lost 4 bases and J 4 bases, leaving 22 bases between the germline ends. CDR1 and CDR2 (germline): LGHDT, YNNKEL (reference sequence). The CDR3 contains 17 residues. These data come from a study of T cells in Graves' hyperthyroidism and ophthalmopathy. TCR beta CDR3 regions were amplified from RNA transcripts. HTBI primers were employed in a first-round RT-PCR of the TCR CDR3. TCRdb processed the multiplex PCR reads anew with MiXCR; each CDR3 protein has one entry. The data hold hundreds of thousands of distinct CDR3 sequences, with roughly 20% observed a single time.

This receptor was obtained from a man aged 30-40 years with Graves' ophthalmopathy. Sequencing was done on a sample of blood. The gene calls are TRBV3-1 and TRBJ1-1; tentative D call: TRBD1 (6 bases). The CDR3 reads CASSRQAITAGSTEAFF. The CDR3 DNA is TGTGCCAGCAGCCGACAGGCAATAACCGCGGGGAGCACTGAAGCTTTCTTT.